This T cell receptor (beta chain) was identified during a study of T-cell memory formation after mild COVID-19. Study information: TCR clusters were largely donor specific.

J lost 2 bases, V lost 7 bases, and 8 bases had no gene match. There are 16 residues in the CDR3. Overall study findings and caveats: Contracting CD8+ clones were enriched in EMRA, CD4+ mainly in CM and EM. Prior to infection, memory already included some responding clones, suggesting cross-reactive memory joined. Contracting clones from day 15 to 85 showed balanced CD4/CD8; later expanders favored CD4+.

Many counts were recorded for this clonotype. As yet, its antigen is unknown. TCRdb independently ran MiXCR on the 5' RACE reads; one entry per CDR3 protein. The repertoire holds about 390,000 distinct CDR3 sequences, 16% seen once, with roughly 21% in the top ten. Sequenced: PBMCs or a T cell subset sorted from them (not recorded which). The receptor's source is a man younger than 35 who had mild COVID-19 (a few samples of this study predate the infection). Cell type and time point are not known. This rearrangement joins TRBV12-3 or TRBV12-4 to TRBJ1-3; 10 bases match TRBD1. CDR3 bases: TGTGCCAGCAAGGACAGGGGGGTTTTCACTGGAAACACCATATATTTT. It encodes CASKDRGVFTGNTIYF.